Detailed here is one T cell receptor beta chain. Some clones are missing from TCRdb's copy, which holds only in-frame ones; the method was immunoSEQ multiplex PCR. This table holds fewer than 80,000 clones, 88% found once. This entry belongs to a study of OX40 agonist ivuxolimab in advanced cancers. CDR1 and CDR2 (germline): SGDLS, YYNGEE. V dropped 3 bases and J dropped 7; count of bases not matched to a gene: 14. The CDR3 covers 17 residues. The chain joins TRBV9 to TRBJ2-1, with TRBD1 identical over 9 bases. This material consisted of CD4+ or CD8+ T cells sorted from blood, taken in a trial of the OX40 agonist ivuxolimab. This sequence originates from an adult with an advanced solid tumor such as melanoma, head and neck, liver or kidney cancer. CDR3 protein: CASSATGTGPGWNEQFF. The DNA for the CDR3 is TGTGCCAGCAGCGCCACCGGGACAGGGCCCGGGTGGAATGAGCAGTTCTTC.